This T cell receptor beta chain was sequenced during a study of shared clonotypes between healthy human individuals. Overall study context: Researchers assigned three CD4 naive, three CD4 memory, two CD8 naive and one CD8 memory plate to each donor.

Points on this clone: Its antigen is undetermined.

General study results and limits: Non-shared clonotypes showed lower generation probabilities than clonotypes common to all four donors.

Only in-frame clones appear in the TCRdb table, and some are missing; sequencing was by immunoSEQ multiplex PCR. The repertoire holds about 1 million clones, more than 65% seen once, with about 1.5% in the top ten. Sequencing was carried out using memory CD4+ T cells sorted from blood. As to subset: CD45RA-negative fraction. The clonotype originates from a man aged 18 to 35 in good health.

The CDR3 is CASSRGGQLNEKLFF. The CDR3 nucleotides are TGTGCCAGCAGTCGAGGCGGACAACTTAATGAAAAACTGTTTTTT. The J gene is TRBJ1-4, the V gene TRBV27; D perhaps matches TRBD1 (5 bases). The germline V gene encodes CDR1 MNHEY and CDR2 SMNVEV (reference sequence). Between the trimmed V and J ends, which lost 5 bases and 4 bases, there was a span of 14 bases. This CDR3 spans 15 amino acids.